The T cell receptor beta chain described here comes from a study of CD8+CD57+ T cells in acquired aplastic anemia. Patients sequenced had flow cytometry evidence of CD8+CD57+ cell expansion. Patients had not yet gotten any therapy when their blood was taken for sampling. V shed 7 bases and J 4 bases; nucleotides not matched to a gene: 7. The CDR3 is 13 amino acids. The V gene's germline CDR1 is SQVTM and CDR2 ANQGSEA. This clonotype was seen more than once but under ten times. The TCR beta profiling, which covered VDJ combination and CDR3 sequence, was carried out using genomic DNA as the template. TCRdb passed the reads through MiXCR, listing each CDR3 protein once. This table holds 160,000 or so distinct CDR3 sequences, roughly 50% found once.

The chain couples TRBV29-1 to TRBJ2-1; 7 nucleotides align to TRBD2. The TCR was taken from a human donor with aplastic anemia. The sample comprised sorted CD4+, CD8+, or CD8+CD57+ T cells (not recorded which) from PBMCs. CDR3 loop: CSGETSAYNEQFF. The CDR3 coding sequence is TGCAGCGGCGAAACTAGCGCATACAATGAGCAGTTCTTC.